This T cell receptor (beta chain) was sequenced in a study of shared clonotypes between healthy human individuals (TCRdb year 2020). Study-wide context: The cohort included a few men and a couple of women between 18 and 49 years of age. For each donor, CD4 naive and CD4 memory were each given three plates, CD8 naive was given two plates, and CD8 memory was given one plate. The study deeply sequenced blood TCR repertoires of several healthy adults to estimate repertoire size and the extent of clonotype sharing between individuals. To increase sequencing depth and limit assay-specific biases, TCR repertoire library preparation and sequencing were carried out by different laboratories using diverse techniques. Each donor's leukapheresis produced roughly between roughly 0.85 and 9.5 billion PBMCs. The paper's findings and limits, for the study overall: Naive subsets generally had larger estimated clonotype richness than memory subsets. Sampling was limited to blood, and TCR repertoires in tissue likely differ from TCR repertoires in blood. Compared with non-shared clonotypes, the clonotypes found in all four sorted-subset donors had higher generation probabilities. Because the study included only a small number of donors, the genetic and exposure-history diversity represented was limited. Based on pairwise subsampling, the degree of clonotype sharing among donors was expected to be affected by sequencing depth. Even with the large sequencing depth, rarefaction of the sorted-subset datasets indicated that sequencing was incomplete. When a handful of donors were compared, the shared fraction of clonotypes was about 5% for naive CD4, 3% to 4% for naive CD8, roughly 2.5% for memory CD4, and 0.35% to 0.5% for memory CD8.

Donors were healthy HIV-negative adults with no recently reported acute infections or vaccinations. Every donor was a Caucasian adult living in Nashville, Tennessee, USA. CD4+ T cells were enriched by magnetic negative selection; naive cells were then positively selected on CD45RA, and the negative fraction formed the memory subset. Blood was obtained by leukapheresis, after which PBMCs were separated by Ficoll-Histopaque density gradient centrifugation and cryopreserved in liquid nitrogen vapor phase. Purity and quantity of every magnetically sorted T cell population were checked by analytical flow cytometry. Each sorted fraction had its genomic DNA isolated and then quantified by UV absorbance on a Nanodrop 2000c. V drops 3 bases and J drops 3 bases, leaving 12 bases in between. The CDR3 measures 15 amino acids from cysteine to phenylalanine. Solely the CDR3 DNA is kept, with 45 bases framed from the first base. Via the germline V gene (reference sequence), CDR1 is SGHNT and CDR2 YYREEE.

Notes on this clone: The antigen it binds to is not known. Base-call qualities are not available, and no considerably larger clone is one nucleotide away.

TCR CDR3 regions were amplified from genomic DNA by multiplex PCR using the deep immunoSEQ assay. Extracted genomic DNA from each cell subset was spread evenly across all wells of several immunoSEQ 96-well plates, with each plate serving as a replicate. For sorted subsets, each replicate PCR was loaded with roughly 200 ng genomic DNA, equivalent to approximately 27,000 T cell genomes. The purified libraries were quantified using a Qubit 3.0 fluorometer, sized with a Bioanalyzer 2100, and then quantified again using the KAPA Library Quantification kit. Every immunoSEQ 96-well plate was sequenced on a separate single-read 150-cycle Illumina NextSeq 550 flow cell. The authors processed their data as follows. The immunoSEQ output contained only junctional sequences without quality scores, so filtering could not match that applied to full-length reads. To assign V/J genes and CDR3, sequences were annotated using PyIR, a Python wrapper for IgBLAST v1.9, with IMGT germline references. Reads were removed for weak V/J assignments (E-value above 1e-6), missing CDR3, stop codons, out-of-frame junctions, or ambiguous translated residues. V3J clonotypes were defined as sequences sharing the same inferred V gene, J gene, and CDR3 amino acid sequence. Percentage overlap between repertoires was computed as shared unique clonotypes divided by the size of the smaller repertoire. Richness of each repertoire was evaluated using RTK rarefaction, the Chao1 estimator, and Recon v2.1 estimates of unobserved clonotypes. Generation probabilities for all TCRbeta clonotypes obtained by the gDNA method from a few donors were computed using OLGA. TCRdb obtained this table from immuneACCESS and retained in-frame rearrangements with V and J assigned. These tables miss some clones; where compared with another copy, unresolved V genes account for less than half of the shortfall, and the remainder is unexplained. That table gives V, J and clone size, and the DNA gave D and trimming. The sample includes about 660,000 clones, with over 65% observed a single time. 1.5% to 2% of the sample is held by the ten biggest clonotypes.

The sequence derives from a woman aged 25 to 39 in good health. What was sequenced was memory CD4+ T cells sorted from blood. According to the study, the label for this sample's cell subset or site signals: CD45RA-negative fraction. Recombination linked TRBV5-4 to TRBJ1-4; a confident D gene designation cannot be given. DNA sequence: TGTGCCAGCAGCTCGCAGGAGGCTGCTAATGAAAAACTGTTTTTT. Its translation is CASSSQEAANEKLFF.